The clone carrying this T cell receptor (beta chain) was observed a handful of times. Its antigen is currently unknown. This sample is part of a study of response to subunit inactivated influenza vaccine. Germline CDR1 and CDR2: KGHDR and SFDVKD. J gave up 0 bases and V 5 bases, and 9 bases lay outside the gene matches. The CDR3 spans 17 residues. Overall study findings and caveats: Few additional T cells are recruited per seasonal influenza vaccination, authors suggested.

From the RT-PCR reads, TCRdb called clonotypes with MiXCR, one entry per CDR3 protein. The sample lists 650,000 to 800,000 distinct CDR3 sequences, approximately 14% occurring once. The sequences come from PBMCs from blood, collected approximately 15 days before vaccination. This chain uses TRBV24-1 with TRBJ2-5, with TRBD2 matching 9 bases. The TCR originated in a man between 45 and 60 years old who received an inactivated influenza vaccine. CDR3 loop: CATSAYLRGGYQETQYF. CDR3 nucleotide sequence: TGTGCCACCAGTGCGTATCTGCGGGGGGGGTACCAAGAGACCCAGTACTTC.